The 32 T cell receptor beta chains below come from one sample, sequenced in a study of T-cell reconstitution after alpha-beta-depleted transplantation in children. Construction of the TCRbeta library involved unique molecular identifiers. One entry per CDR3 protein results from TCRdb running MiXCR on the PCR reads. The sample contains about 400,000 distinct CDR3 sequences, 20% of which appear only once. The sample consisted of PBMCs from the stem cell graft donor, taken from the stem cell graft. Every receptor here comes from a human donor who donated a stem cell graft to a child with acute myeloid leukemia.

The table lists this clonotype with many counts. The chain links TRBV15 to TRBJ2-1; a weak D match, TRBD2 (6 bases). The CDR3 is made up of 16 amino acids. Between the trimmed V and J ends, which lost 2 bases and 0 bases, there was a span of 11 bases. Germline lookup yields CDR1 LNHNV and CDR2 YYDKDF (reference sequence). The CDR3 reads CATSRRIAVSYNEQFF. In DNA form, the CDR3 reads TGTGCCACCAGCAGACGAATAGCGGTCTCCTACAATGAGCAGTTCTTC.

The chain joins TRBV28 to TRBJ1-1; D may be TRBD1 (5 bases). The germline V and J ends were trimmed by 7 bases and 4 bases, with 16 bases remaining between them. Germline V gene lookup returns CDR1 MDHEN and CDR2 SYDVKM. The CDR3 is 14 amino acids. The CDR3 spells CASTSSGGSTEAFF. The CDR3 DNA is TGTGCCAGCACCTCTTCCGGGGGAAGCACTGAAGCTTTCTTT.

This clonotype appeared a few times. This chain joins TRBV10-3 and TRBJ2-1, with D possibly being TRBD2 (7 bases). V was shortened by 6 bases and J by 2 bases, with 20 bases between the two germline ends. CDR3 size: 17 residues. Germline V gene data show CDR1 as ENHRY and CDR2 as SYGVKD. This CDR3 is CAIRTGGSSGTYNEQFF. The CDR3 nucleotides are TGTGCCATCAGGACAGGAGGGTCTAGCGGAACCTACAATGAGCAGTTCTTC.

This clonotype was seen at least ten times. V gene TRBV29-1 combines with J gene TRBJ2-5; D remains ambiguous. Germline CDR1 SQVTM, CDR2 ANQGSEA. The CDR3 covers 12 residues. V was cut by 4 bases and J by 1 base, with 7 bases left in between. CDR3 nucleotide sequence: TGCAGCGTTGGGAGAGTCCAAGAGACCCAGTACTTC. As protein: CSVGRVQETQYF.

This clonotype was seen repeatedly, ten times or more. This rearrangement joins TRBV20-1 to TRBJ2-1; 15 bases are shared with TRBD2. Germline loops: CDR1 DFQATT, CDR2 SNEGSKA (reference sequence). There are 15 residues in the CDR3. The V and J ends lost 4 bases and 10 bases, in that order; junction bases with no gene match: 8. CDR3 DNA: TGCAGTGCTACCTCGGGACTAGCGGGAGGAGGGGAGCAGTTCTTC. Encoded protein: CSATSGLAGGGEQFF.

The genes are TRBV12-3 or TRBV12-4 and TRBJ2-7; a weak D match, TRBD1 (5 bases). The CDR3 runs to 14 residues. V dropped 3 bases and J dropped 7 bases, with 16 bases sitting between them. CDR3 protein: CASSFRQAKGEQYF. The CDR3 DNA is TGTGCCAGCAGTTTCAGGCAGGCCAAGGGGGAGCAGTACTTC.

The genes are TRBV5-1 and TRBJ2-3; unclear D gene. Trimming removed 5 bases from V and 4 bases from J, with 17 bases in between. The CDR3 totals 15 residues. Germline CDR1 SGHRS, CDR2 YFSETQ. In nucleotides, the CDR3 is TGCGCCAGCAGACCTAGTAGTCAACACCCAGATACGCAGTATTTT. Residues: CASRPSSQHPDTQYF.

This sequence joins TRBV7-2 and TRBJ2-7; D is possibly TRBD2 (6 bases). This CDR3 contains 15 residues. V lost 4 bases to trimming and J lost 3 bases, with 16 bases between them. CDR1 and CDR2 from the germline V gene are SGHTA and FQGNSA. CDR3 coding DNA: TGTGCCAGCAGCTCGGTTGGGACTCAGGACTACGAGCAGTACTTC. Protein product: CASSSVGTQDYEQYF.

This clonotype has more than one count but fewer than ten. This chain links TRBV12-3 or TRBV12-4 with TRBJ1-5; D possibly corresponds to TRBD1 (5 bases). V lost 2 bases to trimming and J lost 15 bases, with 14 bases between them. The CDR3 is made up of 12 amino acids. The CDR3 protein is CASSLQGTRAHF. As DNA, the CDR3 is TGTGCCAGCAGTTTACAGGGAACTAGGGCGCATTTT.

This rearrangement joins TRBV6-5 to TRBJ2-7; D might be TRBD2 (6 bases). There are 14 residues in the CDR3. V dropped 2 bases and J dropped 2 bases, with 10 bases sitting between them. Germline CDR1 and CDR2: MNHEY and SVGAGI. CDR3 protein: CASSYARGTYEQYF. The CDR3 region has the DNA TGTGCCAGCAGTTACGCTCGCGGGACCTACGAGCAGTACTTC.

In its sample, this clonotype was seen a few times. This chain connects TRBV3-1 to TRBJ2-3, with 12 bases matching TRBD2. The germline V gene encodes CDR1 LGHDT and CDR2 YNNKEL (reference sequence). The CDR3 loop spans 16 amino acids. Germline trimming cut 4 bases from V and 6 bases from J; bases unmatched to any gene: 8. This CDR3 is CASSLRLAGVSDTQYF. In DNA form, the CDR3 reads TGTGCCAGCAGCCTCCGACTAGCGGGAGTATCGGATACGCAGTATTTT.

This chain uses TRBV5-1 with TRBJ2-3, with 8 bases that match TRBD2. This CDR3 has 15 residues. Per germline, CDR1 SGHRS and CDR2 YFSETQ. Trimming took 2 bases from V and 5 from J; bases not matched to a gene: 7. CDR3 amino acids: CASSFGGRQIDTQYF. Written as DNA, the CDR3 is TGCGCCAGCAGCTTTGGCGGGAGGCAGATAGATACGCAGTATTTT.

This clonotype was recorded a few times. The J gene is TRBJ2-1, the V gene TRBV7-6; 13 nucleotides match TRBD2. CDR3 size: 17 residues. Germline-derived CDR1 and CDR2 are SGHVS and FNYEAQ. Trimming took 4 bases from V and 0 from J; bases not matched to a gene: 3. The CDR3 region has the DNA TGTGCCAGCAGCTCGACTAGCGGGAGGTACTCCTACAATGAGCAGTTCTTC. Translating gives CASSSTSGRYSYNEQFF. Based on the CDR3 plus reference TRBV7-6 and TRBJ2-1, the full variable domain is GAGVSQSPRYKVTKRGQDVALRCDPISGHVSLYWYRQALGQGPEFLTYFNYEAQQDKSGLPNDRFSAERPEGSISTLTIQRTEQRDSAMYRCASSSTSGRYSYNEQFFGPGTRLTVL.

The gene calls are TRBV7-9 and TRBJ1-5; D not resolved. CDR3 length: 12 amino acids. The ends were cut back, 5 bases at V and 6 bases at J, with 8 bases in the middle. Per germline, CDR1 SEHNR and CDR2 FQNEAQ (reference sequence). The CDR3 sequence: CASSLMAQPQHF. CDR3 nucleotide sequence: TGTGCCAGCAGCCTCATGGCTCAGCCCCAGCATTTT.

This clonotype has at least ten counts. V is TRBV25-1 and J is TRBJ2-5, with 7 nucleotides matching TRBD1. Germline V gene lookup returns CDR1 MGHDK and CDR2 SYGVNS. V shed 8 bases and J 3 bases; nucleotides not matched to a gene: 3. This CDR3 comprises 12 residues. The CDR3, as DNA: TGTGCCAGCGGGGACAGCGAAGAGACCCAGTACTTC. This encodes CASGDSEETQYF.

The CDR3 sequence: CASSLVSAYQETQYF. The CDR3 DNA is TGCGCCAGCAGCTTGGTATCTGCGTACCAAGAGACCCAGTACTTC. The rearrangement uses TRBV5-1 and TRBJ2-5; no definite D call. CDR1 and CDR2 from the germline V gene are SGHRS and YFSETQ. Trimming removed 0 bases from V and 0 bases from J, with 9 bases in between. The CDR3 covers 15 residues.

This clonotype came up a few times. The DNA of the CDR3 is TGTGCCAGCAGCGCTGCTAGCGGGAGCGACGAGCAGTACTTC. It specifies CASSAASGSDEQYF. The J gene is TRBJ2-7, the V gene TRBV9; 10 positions match TRBD2. In germline, CDR1 is SGDLS, CDR2 YYNGEE. This CDR3 is 14 amino acids long. With 3 bases clipped from V and 5 bases from J, the junction kept 5 bases outside the gene matches. Using reference TRBV9 and TRBJ2-7 for the parts outside the CDR3, the full variable domain is DSGVTQTPKHLITATGQRVTLRCSPRSGDLSVYWYQQSLDQGLQFLIQYYNGEERAKGNILERFSAQQFPDLHSELNLSSLELGDSALYFCASSAASGSDEQYFGPGTRLTVT.

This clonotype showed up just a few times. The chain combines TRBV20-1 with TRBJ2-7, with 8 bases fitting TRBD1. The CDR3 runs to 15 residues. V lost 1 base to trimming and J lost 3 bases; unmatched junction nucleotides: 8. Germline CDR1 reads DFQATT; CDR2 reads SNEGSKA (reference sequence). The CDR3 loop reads CSARGGQGLGYEQYF. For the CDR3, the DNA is TGCAGTGCTAGAGGAGGACAGGGTTTGGGCTACGAGCAGTACTTC.

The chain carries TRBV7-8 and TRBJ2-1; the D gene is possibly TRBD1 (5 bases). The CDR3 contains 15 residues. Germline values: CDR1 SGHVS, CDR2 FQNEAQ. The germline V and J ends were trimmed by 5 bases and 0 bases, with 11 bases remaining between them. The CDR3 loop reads CASSPRQRSYNEQFF. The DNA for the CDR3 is TGTGCCAGCAGCCCGCGACAGCGCTCCTACAATGAGCAGTTCTTC. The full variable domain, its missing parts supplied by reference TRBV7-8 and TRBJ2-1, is GAGVSQSPRYKVAKRGQDVALRCDPISGHVSLFWYQQALGQGPEFLTYFQNEAQLDKSGLPSDRFFAERPEGSVSTLKIQRTQQEDSAVYLCASSPRQRSYNEQFFGPGTRLTVL.

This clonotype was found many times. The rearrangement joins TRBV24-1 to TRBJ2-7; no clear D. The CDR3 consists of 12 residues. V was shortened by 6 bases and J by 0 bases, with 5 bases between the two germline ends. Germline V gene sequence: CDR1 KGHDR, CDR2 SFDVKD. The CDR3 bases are TGTGCCACCAGTACAAACTCCTACGAGCAGTACTTC. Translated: CATSTNSYEQYF.

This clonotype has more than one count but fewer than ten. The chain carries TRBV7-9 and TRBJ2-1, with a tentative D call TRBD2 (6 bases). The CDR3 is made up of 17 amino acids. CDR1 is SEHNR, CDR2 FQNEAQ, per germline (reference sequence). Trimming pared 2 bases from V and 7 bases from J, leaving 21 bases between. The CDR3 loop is CASSLNVAVIIGNEQFF. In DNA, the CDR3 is TGTGCCAGCAGCTTAAACGTAGCGGTCATAATCGGGAATGAGCAGTTCTTC.

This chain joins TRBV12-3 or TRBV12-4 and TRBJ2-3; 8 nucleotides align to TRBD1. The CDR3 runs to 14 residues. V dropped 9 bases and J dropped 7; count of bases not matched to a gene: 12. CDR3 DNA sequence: TGTGCCAGTAAGGTGGCAGGGGGCTTTAATACGCAGTATTTT. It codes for CASKVAGGFNTQYF.

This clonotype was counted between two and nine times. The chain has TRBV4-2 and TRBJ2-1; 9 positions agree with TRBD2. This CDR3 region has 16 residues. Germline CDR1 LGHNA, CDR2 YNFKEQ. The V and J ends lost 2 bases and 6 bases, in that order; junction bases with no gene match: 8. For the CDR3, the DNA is TGTGCCAGCAGCCAATTAGCGGGAGTAAGTCGCAATGAGCAGTTCTTC. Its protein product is CASSQLAGVSRNEQFF.

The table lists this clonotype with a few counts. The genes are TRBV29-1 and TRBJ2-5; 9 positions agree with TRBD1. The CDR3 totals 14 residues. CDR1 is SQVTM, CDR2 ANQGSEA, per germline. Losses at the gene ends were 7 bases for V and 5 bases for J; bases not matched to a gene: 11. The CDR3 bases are TGCAGCGCCCAAAAGGACAGGGGATTCGAGACCCAGTACTTC. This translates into CSAQKDRGFETQYF.

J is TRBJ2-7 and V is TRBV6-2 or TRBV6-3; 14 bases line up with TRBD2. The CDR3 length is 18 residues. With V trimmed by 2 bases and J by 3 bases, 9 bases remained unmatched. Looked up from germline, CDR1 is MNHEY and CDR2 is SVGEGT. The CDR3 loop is CASSYTGRGLAGVYEQYF. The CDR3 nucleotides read TGTGCCAGCAGTTACACTGGCAGGGGACTAGCGGGGGTCTACGAGCAGTACTTC.

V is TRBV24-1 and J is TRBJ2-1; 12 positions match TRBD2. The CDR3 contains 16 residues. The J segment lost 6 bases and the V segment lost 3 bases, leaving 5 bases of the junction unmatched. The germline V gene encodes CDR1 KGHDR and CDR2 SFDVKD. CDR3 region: CATSDVTSGRGNEQFF. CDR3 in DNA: TGTGCCACCAGTGATGTGACTAGCGGGAGAGGCAATGAGCAGTTCTTC.

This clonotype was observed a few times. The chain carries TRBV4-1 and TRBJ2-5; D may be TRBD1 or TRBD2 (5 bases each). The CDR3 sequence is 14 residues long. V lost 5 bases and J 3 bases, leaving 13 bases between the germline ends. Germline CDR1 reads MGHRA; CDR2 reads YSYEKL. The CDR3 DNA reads TGCGCCAGCAGCTTTCTCGGGGCCGAAGAGACCCAGTACTTC. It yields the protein CASSFLGAEETQYF.

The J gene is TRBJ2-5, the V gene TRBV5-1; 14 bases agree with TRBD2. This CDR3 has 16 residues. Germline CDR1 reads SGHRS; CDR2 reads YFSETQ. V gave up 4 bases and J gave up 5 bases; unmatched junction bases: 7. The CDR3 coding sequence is TGCGCCAGCAGCACTGGGACTAGCGGGAGCGGGGAGACCCAGTACTTC. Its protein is CASSTGTSGSGETQYF.

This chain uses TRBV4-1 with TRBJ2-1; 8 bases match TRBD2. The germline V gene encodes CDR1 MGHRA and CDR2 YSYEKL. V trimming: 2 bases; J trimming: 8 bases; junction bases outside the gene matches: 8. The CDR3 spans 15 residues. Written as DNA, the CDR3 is TGCGCCAGCAGCCAACGGCCGGGAGGGTGGGATGAGCAGTTCTTC. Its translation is CASSQRPGGWDEQFF.

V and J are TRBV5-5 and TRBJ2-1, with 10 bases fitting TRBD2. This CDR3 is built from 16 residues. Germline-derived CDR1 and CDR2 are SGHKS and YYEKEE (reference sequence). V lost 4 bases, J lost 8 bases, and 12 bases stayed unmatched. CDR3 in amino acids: CASSPRTSGGYYEQFF. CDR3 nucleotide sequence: TGTGCCAGCAGCCCGAGGACTAGCGGAGGTTACTATGAGCAGTTCTTC.

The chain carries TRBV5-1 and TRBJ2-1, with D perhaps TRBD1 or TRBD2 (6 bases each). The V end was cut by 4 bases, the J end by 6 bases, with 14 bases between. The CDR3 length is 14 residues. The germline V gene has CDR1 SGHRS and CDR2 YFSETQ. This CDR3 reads CASSPTGGVNEQFF. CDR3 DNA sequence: TGCGCCAGCAGCCCAACCGGGGGCGTCAATGAGCAGTTCTTC.

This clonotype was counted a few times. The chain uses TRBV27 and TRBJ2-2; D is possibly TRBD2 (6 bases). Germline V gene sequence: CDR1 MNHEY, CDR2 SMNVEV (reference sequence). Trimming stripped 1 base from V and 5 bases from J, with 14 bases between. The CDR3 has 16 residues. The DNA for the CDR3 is TGTGCCAGCAGTTTATTTTCCGGGAGCGGGACCGGGGAGCTGTTTTTT. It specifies CASSLFSGSGTGELFF.